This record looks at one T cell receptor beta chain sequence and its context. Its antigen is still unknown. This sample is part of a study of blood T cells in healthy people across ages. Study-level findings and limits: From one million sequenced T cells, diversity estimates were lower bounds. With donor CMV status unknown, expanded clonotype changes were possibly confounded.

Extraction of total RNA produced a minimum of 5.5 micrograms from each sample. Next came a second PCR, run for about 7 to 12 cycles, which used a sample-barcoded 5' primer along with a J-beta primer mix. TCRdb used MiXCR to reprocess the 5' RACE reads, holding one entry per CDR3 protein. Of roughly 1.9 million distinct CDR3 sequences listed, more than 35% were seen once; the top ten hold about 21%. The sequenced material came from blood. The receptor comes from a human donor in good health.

The CDR3 here is CASSLWTFDEQYF. DNA for the CDR3: TGTGCCAGCAGCTTATGGACATTTGACGAGCAGTACTTC. The chain uses TRBV7-2 and TRBJ2-7, with D maybe TRBD1 (5 bases). Per germline, CDR1 SGHTA and CDR2 FQGNSA. The germline V and J ends were trimmed by 2 bases and 5 bases, with 10 bases remaining between them. CDR3 length equals 13 residues.